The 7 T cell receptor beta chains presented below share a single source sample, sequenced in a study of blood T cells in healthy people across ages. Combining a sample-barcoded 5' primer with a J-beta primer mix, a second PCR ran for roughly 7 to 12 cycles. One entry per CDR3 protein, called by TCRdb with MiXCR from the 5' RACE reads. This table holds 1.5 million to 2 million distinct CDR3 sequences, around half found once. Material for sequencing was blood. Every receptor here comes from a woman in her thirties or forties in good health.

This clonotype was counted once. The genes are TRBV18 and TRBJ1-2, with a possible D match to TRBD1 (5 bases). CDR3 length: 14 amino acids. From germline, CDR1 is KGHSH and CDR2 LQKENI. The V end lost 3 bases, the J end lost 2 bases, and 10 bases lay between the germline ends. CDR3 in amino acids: CASSPGRDNYGYTF. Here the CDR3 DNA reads TGTGCCAGCTCACCGGGCCGGGACAACTATGGCTACACCTTC.

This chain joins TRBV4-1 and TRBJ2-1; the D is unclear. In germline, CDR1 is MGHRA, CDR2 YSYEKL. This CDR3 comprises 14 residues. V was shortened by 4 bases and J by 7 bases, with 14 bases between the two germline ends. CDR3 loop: CASSPSRAPNEQFF. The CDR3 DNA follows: TGCGCCAGCAGCCCGTCTCGGGCGCCGAATGAGCAGTTCTTC.

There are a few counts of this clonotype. The CDR3 sequence: CASSFDSLAEQETQYF. The DNA of the CDR3 is TGTGCCAGCAGTTTCGACTCACTAGCGGAGCAAGAGACCCAGTACTTC. This sequence joins TRBV12-3 or TRBV12-4 and TRBJ2-5, with TRBD2 matching over 8 bases. V gave up 3 bases and J gave up 2 bases; unmatched junction bases: 8. The CDR3 totals 16 residues.

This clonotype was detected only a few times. The DNA of the CDR3 is TGTGCCAGCAGCTTGCAGGGGGCGCGGCAAGAGACCCAGTACTTC. It is translated as CASSLQGARQETQYF. The V call is TRBV7-2, the J call TRBJ2-5; 8 bases fit TRBD1. Losses at the gene ends were 3 bases for V and 2 bases for J; bases not matched to a gene: 5. Germline V gene data show CDR1 as SGHTA and CDR2 as FQGNSA. This CDR3 has 15 residues.

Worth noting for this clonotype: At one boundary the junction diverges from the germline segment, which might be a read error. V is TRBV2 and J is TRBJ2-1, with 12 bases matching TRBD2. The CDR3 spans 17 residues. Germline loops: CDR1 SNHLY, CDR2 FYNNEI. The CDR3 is CACRLAGAPWAHNEQFF. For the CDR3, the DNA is TGTGCCTGCAGACTAGCGGGGGCCCCTTGGGCCCACAATGAGCAGTTCTTC.

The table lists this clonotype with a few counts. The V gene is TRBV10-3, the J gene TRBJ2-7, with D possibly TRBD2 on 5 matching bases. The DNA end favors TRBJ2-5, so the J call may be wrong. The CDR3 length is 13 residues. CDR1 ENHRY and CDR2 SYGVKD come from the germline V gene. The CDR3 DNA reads TGTGCCATCAGTGAGTCTTTAGCGGAGACCCAGTACTTC. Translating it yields CAISESLAETQYF.

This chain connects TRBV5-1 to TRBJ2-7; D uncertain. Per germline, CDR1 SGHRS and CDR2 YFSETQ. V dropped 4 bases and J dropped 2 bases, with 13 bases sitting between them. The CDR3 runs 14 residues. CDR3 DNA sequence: TGCGCCAGCAGCCAGCAAGTGTCCCCCTACGAGCAGTACTTC. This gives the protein CASSQQVSPYEQYF.